One and the same sample provided the 12 T cell receptor beta chains below, sequenced in a study of blood T cells in healthy people across ages. Alongside a J-beta primer mix, a sample-barcoded 5' primer served in a second PCR lasting roughly 7 to 12 cycles. TCRdb analysed the 5' RACE reads with MiXCR anew, one entry per CDR3 protein. The table shows roughly 800,000 distinct CDR3 sequences, with approximately 25% occurring only once. These data also formed part of another study, on T cells of mothers and their children.

Source material: blood. All receptors come from a boy aged 5-17 years in good health.

This clonotype was picked up a small number of times. This chain joins TRBV4-2 and TRBJ2-1; 9 bases line up with TRBD2. CDR1 LGHNA and CDR2 YNFKEQ come from the germline V gene. V shed 0 bases, J shed 8 bases, and the junction held 2 bases outside the gene matches. The CDR3 has 14 amino acids. The chain's CDR3 is CASSQDRTSDEQFF. The CDR3 nucleotides read TGTGCCAGCAGCCAAGATCGGACTAGCGATGAGCAGTTCTTC.

This clonotype was seen a handful of times. The chain carries TRBV5-1 and TRBJ2-5; no definite D call. This CDR3 contains 13 residues. V lost 1 base, J lost 4 bases, and 8 bases lay in between. The germline gives CDR1 SGHRS, CDR2 YFSETQ. This CDR3 reads CASSLTVGETQYF. Here the CDR3 DNA reads TGCGCCAGCAGCTTGACGGTGGGAGAGACCCAGTACTTC.

This clonotype was observed a handful of times. The V gene is TRBV28, the J gene TRBJ2-7; 10 bases agree with TRBD2. CDR3 size: 16 residues. The germline V gene encodes CDR1 MDHEN and CDR2 SYDVKM. The trim removed 2 bases at V and 4 bases at J, leaving 8 bases unmatched. The CDR3 region is CASSLLPSGSRYEQYF. The CDR3 nucleotides read TGTGCCAGCAGTTTACTCCCTAGCGGGAGTAGGTACGAGCAGTACTTC.

V gene TRBV12-3 or TRBV12-4 combines with J gene TRBJ2-7; D perhaps matches TRBD1 (6 bases). V was pared by 3 bases and J by 1 base, with 10 bases between. The CDR3 has 14 amino acids. The CDR3 bases are TGTGCCAGCAGTTTCGGGACATATTCCTACGAGCAGTACTTC. Translated, it gives CASSFGTYSYEQYF.

V is TRBV6-6 and J is TRBJ2-3; tentative D call: TRBD2 (6 bases). In germline, CDR1 is MNHNY, CDR2 SVGAGI (reference sequence). The CDR3 loop spans 15 amino acids. Trimming took off 5 bases at V and 4 bases at J, with 16 bases between the two ends. In nucleotides, the CDR3 is TGTGCCAGCAGTCATGCTGGGGAGGCGGCAGATACGCAGTATTTT. It specifies CASSHAGEAADTQYF.

The rearrangement links TRBV18 to TRBJ2-7; no firm D call. The CDR3 is made up of 14 amino acids. Per germline, CDR1 KGHSH and CDR2 LQKENI. V was shortened by 2 bases and J by 6 bases, with 14 bases between the two germline ends. The CDR3 region is CASSPYPEAGEQYF. DNA of the CDR3: TGTGCCAGCTCACCATACCCTGAGGCAGGCGAGCAGTACTTC.

The chain recombines TRBV20-1 with TRBJ2-1; 13 nucleotides align to TRBD2. CDR1 is DFQATT and CDR2 is SNEGSKA in the germline V gene (reference sequence). The ends lost 3 bases at V and 10 bases at J; junction bases unmatched: 9. The length of the CDR3 is 15 residues. CDR3 in DNA: TGCAGTGCTAGCGAAGGACTAGCGGGAGTTCGAGAGCAGTTCTTC. This translates into CSASEGLAGVREQFF.

The gene calls are TRBV7-8 and TRBJ2-1, with D perhaps TRBD1 or TRBD2 (6 bases each). The J call may not be correct, given that the DNA end is closer to TRBJ2-7. Germline V gene lookup returns CDR1 SGHVS and CDR2 FQNEAQ. CDR3 length: 16 amino acids. The CDR3 nucleotides are TGTGCCAGCAGCTTCCTGGGCGGAGGGGGAAGCTACGAGCAGTACTTC. Its translation: CASSFLGGGGSYEQYF.

This rearrangement joins TRBV28 to TRBJ1-2, with 8 bases identical to TRBD1. V gave up 7 bases and J gave up 6 bases; unmatched junction bases: 7. The CDR3 is made up of 13 amino acids. In germline, CDR1 is MDHEN, CDR2 SYDVKM. This chain's CDR3 is CASMRQGLNGYTF. The CDR3 DNA follows: TGTGCCAGCATGCGACAGGGGTTAAATGGCTACACCTTC.

The rearrangement joins TRBV2 to TRBJ1-2; unclear D gene. Germline loops: CDR1 SNHLY, CDR2 FYNNEI. Deletions cut 8 bases from V and 5 bases from J, with 12 bases between. This CDR3 comprises 12 residues. CDR3 nucleotides: TGTGCCAGCTCGGGTGAAGGGTATGGCTACACCTTC. Translating it yields CASSGEGYGYTF.

This clonotype was found once. The chain joins TRBV20-1 to TRBJ1-4; 7 bases are a match to TRBD1. CDR1 and CDR2 from the germline V gene are DFQATT and SNEGSKA (reference sequence). V shed 3 bases, J shed 5 bases, and the junction held 18 bases outside the gene matches. CDR3 length: 18 amino acids. CDR3 region: CSASLGGWLSGANEKLFF. CDR3 in DNA: TGCAGTGCTAGTTTAGGGGGCTGGTTATCAGGGGCGAATGAAAAACTGTTTTTT.

This clonotype came up many times. This chain joins TRBV27 and TRBJ1-1; no clear D gene. The germline V and J ends were trimmed by 1 base and 1 base, with 4 bases remaining between them. CDR1 is MNHEY, CDR2 SMNVEV, per germline (reference sequence). This CDR3 has 13 amino acids. CDR3 protein: CASSLWGNTEAFF. The CDR3 DNA reads TGTGCCAGCAGTTTATGGGGGAACACTGAAGCTTTCTTT.